This record concerns one T cell receptor (beta chain) sequence. The germline V gene encodes CDR1 SGHVS and CDR2 FQNEAQ. The CDR3 is 15 amino acids. V was clipped by 1 base and J by 13 bases, with 19 bases between them. Each PCR received spiked synthetic TCR analog templates. Sequencing used immunoSEQ multiplex PCR; TCRdb keeps in-frame clones, though not all of them. The sample lists 20,000 to 30,000 clones, approximately 86% occurring once. Patients' cancers were locally advanced or metastatic urothelial carcinomas. The data are from a study of PD-L1 blockade in urothelial cancer. Overall study context: Patients, treated from about 2014 onward, received atezolizumab 1,200 mg intravenously every 3 weeks. Samples came from 3 weeks, at the second dose, and 6 weeks into treatment.

The material was PBMCs, obtained around atezolizumab (anti-PD-L1) treatment. The chain employs TRBV7-8 and TRBJ2-2, with D perhaps TRBD1 (5 bases). The clonotype comes from a man aged 55 to 70 with urothelial cancer. This CDR3 is CASSLVSRAEVLLFF. CDR3 sequence (DNA): TGTGCCAGCAGCTTAGTAAGCAGGGCCGAAGTGTTGCTGTTTTTT.